The 30 T cell receptor beta chains in this list originate from one sample, sequenced in a study of control samples from healthy donors and cancer patients. Clones were read by immunoSEQ multiplex PCR, and TCRdb kept only the in-frame ones, dropping some. Of some 210,000 clones listed, around 90% were seen once; the top ten hold about 1.7%. The sample taken for sequencing was blood. These receptor sequences come from a man under 40 in good health.

This clone has more than one count but fewer than ten. The gene calls are TRBV7-8 and TRBJ2-7; 8 bases are a match to TRBD2. This CDR3 has 15 residues. The germline V gene encodes CDR1 SGHVS and CDR2 FQNEAQ. V was clipped by 1 base and J by 5 bases; unmatched bases: 7. CDR3 nucleotide sequence: TGTGCCAGCAGCTTAGGGGGGACTAGGAGTCACGAGCAGTACTTC. Protein product: CASSLGGTRSHEQYF.

The V gene is TRBV11-2, the J gene TRBJ1-5; 9 bases agree with TRBD1. The CDR3 length is 15 residues. J was trimmed by 3 bases and V by 1 base; bases with no gene match: 1. In germline, CDR1 is SGHAT, CDR2 FQNNGV. The CDR3 sequence is CASSLGTGDNQPQHF. DNA of the CDR3: TGTGCCAGCAGCTTAGGGACAGGGGACAATCAGCCCCAGCATTTT.

The gene calls are TRBV7-9 and TRBJ2-3, with TRBD2 identical over 10 bases. The V gene's germline CDR1 is SEHNR and CDR2 FQNEAQ (reference sequence). CDR3 length: 16 residues. J was trimmed by 4 bases and V by 5 bases; bases with no gene match: 9. The CDR3 DNA follows: TGTGCCAGCAGCCCCCATAGCGGGGGGCCAGCAGATACGCAGTATTTT. Translating gives CASSPHSGGPADTQYF.

The V call is TRBV23-1, the J call TRBJ1-3; unclear D gene. TRBV23-1 is sorted into the ORF group, with uncertain function. The CDR3 consists of 19 residues. The V gene lost 0 bases and the J gene lost 2 bases, with 20 bases spanning the gap. CDR3 nucleotide sequence: TGCGCCAGCAGTCAATCGTCGACAAATTCGAGGAGACCTGGAAACACCATATATTTT. It codes for CASSQSSTNSRRPGNTIYF.

V and J are TRBV19 and TRBJ2-1; D uncertain. Germline-derived CDR1 and CDR2 are LNHDA and SQIVND (reference sequence). The CDR3 is made up of 12 amino acids. The V end was cut by 5 bases, the J end by 7 bases, with 9 bases between. The CDR3 loop is CASSASLNEQFF. The CDR3 DNA is TGTGCCAGTAGTGCGTCTTTGAATGAGCAGTTCTTC.

V and J are TRBV7-9 and TRBJ1-1; 9 bases fit TRBD1. The CDR3 consists of 17 residues. V was clipped by 2 bases and J by 5 bases; unmatched bases: 12. CDR1 is SEHNR and CDR2 is FQNEAQ in the germline V gene (reference sequence). Written as DNA, the CDR3 is TGTGCCAGCAGCTTACCCTCTGGACAGGGGCTCTATACTGAAGCTTTCTTT. Residues: CASSLPSGQGLYTEAFF.

CDR3 protein: CAWDGSGGNNEQFF. CDR3 nucleotide sequence: TGTGCCTGGGACGGTAGCGGGGGGAACAATGAGCAGTTCTTC. The chain is built from TRBV30 and TRBJ2-1, with TRBD2 matching 10 bases. The germline gives CDR1 GTSNPN, CDR2 SVGIG (reference sequence). The V gene end was trimmed by 5 bases and the J gene end by 5 bases; junction bases not matched to a gene: 6. This CDR3 spans 14 amino acids.

The V gene is TRBV6-5, the J gene TRBJ2-7; weak D call: TRBD1 (5 bases). The CDR3 runs to 13 residues. The germline V and J ends were trimmed by 6 bases and 0 bases, with 9 bases remaining between them. Germline V gene sequence: CDR1 MNHEY, CDR2 SVGAGI. The CDR3 coding sequence is TGTGCCAGCAGACAGGAATTCTCCTACGAGCAGTACTTC. This encodes CASRQEFSYEQYF.

This chain joins TRBV6-6 and TRBJ2-3, with 11 bases matching TRBD2. Trimming cost V 1 base and J 6 bases; bases outside gene matches: 0. The CDR3 has 14 residues. The germline V gene has CDR1 MNHNY and CDR2 SVGAGI (reference sequence). The CDR3 reads CASSYLAGGDTQYF. In DNA, the CDR3 is TGTGCCAGCAGTTACTTAGCGGGGGGGGATACGCAGTATTTT.

This chain links TRBV7-2 with TRBJ1-2; 9 nucleotides agree with TRBD1. J gave up 2 bases and V 5 bases, and 9 bases lay outside the gene matches. The CDR3 is 16 amino acids. Germline values: CDR1 SGHTA, CDR2 FQGNSA. CDR3 loop: CASSPGTGMGNYGYTF. In DNA form, the CDR3 reads TGTGCCAGCAGCCCCGGGACAGGGATGGGAAACTATGGCTACACCTTC.

The chain is built from TRBV6-5 and TRBJ1-4; D is ambiguous. The ends were cut back, 6 bases at V and 5 bases at J, with 10 bases in the middle. Germline V gives CDR1 MNHEY, CDR2 SVGAGI. This CDR3 region has 13 residues. The DNA for the CDR3 is TGTGCCAGCAGGGACTCTCCGAATGAAAAACTGTTTTTT. Protein: CASRDSPNEKLFF.

The chain recombines TRBV5-4 with TRBJ2-2; possibly TRBD2 for D (5 bases). This CDR3 is 15 amino acids long. Germline V gene data show CDR1 as SGHNT and CDR2 as YYREEE (reference sequence). The V and J ends lost 4 bases and 4 bases respectively, with 14 bases between them. The CDR3 reads CASSLSGITTGELFF. The CDR3, as DNA: TGTGCCAGCAGCCTTTCCGGGATAACCACCGGGGAGCTGTTTTTT.

CDR3 in amino acids: CASRHGTGSSYEQYF. The DNA for the CDR3 is TGTGCCAGTAGGCATGGCACAGGTAGCTCCTACGAGCAGTACTTC. The chain carries TRBV19 and TRBJ2-7, with D possibly TRBD1 on 5 matching bases. The CDR3 has 15 residues. Trimming shortened V by 6 bases and J by 0 bases, and 15 bases separated the two germline ends. CDR1 is LNHDA, CDR2 SQIVND, per germline (reference sequence).

The V call is TRBV18, the J call TRBJ1-4; TRBD1 agrees at 8 bases. CDR1 and CDR2 (germline): KGHSH, LQKENI. V gave up 5 bases and J gave up 3 bases; unmatched junction bases: 5. The CDR3 has 15 amino acids. CDR3 nucleotides: TGTGCCAGCTCATCAGGACAGGGACCTAATGAAAAACTGTTTTTT. Protein sequence: CASSSGQGPNEKLFF. Full variable domain (missing parts from reference TRBV18 and TRBJ1-4): NAGVMQNPRHLVRRRGQEARLRCSPMKGHSHVYWYRQLPEEGLKFMVYLQKENIIDESGMPKERFSAEFPKEGPSILRIQQVVRGDSAAYFCASSSGQGPNEKLFFGSGTQLSVL.

The V call is TRBV6-6, the J call TRBJ1-2; 8 bases are shared with TRBD1. Losses at the gene ends were 7 bases for V and 5 bases for J; bases not matched to a gene: 6. The CDR3 is 13 amino acids. Germline V gene lookup returns CDR1 MNHNY and CDR2 SVGAGI (reference sequence). CDR3 loop: CASTIQGEYGYTF. In DNA, the CDR3 is TGTGCCAGCACTATACAGGGGGAGTATGGCTACACCTTC.

This clone appeared once. The chain has TRBV6-5 and TRBJ2-2, with 8 nucleotides matching TRBD1. Germline trimming cut 7 bases from V and 3 bases from J; bases unmatched to any gene: 4. The CDR3 totals 14 residues. Germline V lookup: CDR1 MNHEY, CDR2 SVGAGI. The CDR3: CASTSGQDTGELFF. DNA of the CDR3: TGTGCCAGCACCTCGGGACAGGACACCGGGGAGCTGTTTTTT.

This chain's CDR3 is CASSLEGQEYEQYF. CDR3 coding DNA: TGCGCCAGCAGCTTGGAAGGGCAAGAATACGAGCAGTACTTC. The chain links TRBV5-1 to TRBJ2-7; D gene unclear. This CDR3 spans 14 amino acids. V gave up 0 bases and J gave up 4 bases, with 11 bases separating them. Looked up from germline, CDR1 is SGHRS and CDR2 is YFSETQ.

This clone was seen only once. V gene TRBV7-9 combines with J gene TRBJ2-2; TRBD2 might be the D (5 bases). Germline assignment: CDR1 SEHNR and CDR2 FQNEAQ (reference sequence). The CDR3 has 14 amino acids. Trimming took off 3 bases at V and 4 bases at J, with 9 bases between the two ends. The CDR3 nucleotides read TGTGCCAGCAGCTTCGAGGAGGTCACCGGGGAGCTGTTTTTT. Translating gives CASSFEEVTGELFF.

The CDR3 loop is CASSRPGTGASSYEQYF. The CDR3, as DNA: TGTGCCAGCAGCCGTCCCGGGACAGGGGCGAGCTCCTACGAGCAGTACTTC. The chain combines TRBV5-5 with TRBJ2-7; 10 nucleotides align to TRBD1. The CDR3 has 17 amino acids. V shed 4 bases, J shed 0 bases, and the junction held 10 bases outside the gene matches. Germline CDR1 and CDR2: SGHKS and YYEKEE (reference sequence).

The V gene is TRBV30, the J gene TRBJ2-2; no clear D. V gave up 0 bases and J gave up 5 bases, with 1 base separating them. The CDR3 spans 11 residues. Per the germline V gene, CDR1 is GTSNPN and CDR2 is SVGIG (reference sequence). The CDR3 DNA reads TGTGCCTGGAGTGTAACCGGGGAGCTGTTTTTT. Amino acid sequence: CAWSVTGELFF. Full variable domain (rest looked up from reference TRBV30 and TRBJ2-2): SQTIHQWPATLVQPVGSPLSLECTVEGTSNPNLYWYRQAAGRGLQLLFYSVGIGQISSEVPQNLSASRPQDRQFILSSKKLLLSDSGFYLCAWSVTGELFFGEGSRLTVL.

V is TRBV9 and J is TRBJ2-3, with D possibly TRBD2 on 5 matching bases. Germline assignment: CDR1 SGDLS and CDR2 YYNGEE. Trimming took 4 bases from V and 3 from J, leaving 15 bases between them. The CDR3 totals 15 residues. CDR3 DNA sequence: TGTGCCAGCAGCACCCGGGGTAGCACGACAGATACGCAGTATTTT. Encoded protein: CASSTRGSTTDTQYF. Based on the CDR3 plus reference TRBV9 and TRBJ2-3, the full variable domain is DSGVTQTPKHLITATGQRVTLRCSPRSGDLSVYWYQQSLDQGLQFLIQYYNGEERAKGNILERFSAQQFPDLHSELNLSSLELGDSALYFCASSTRGSTTDTQYFGPGTRLTVL.

The genes are TRBV6-6 and TRBJ2-7; the D gene is possibly TRBD2 (6 bases). Trimming took 7 bases from V and 6 from J, leaving 22 bases between them. The CDR3 spans 15 residues. CDR1 and CDR2 (germline): MNHNY, SVGAGI (reference sequence). The CDR3 protein is CASNPERGGRGEQYF. As DNA, the CDR3 is TGTGCCAGCAACCCGGAACGGGGAGGAAGAGGCGAGCAGTACTTC.

V usage is TRBV6-5 and J usage is TRBJ2-1, with TRBD1 matching over 10 bases. The V gene's germline CDR1 is MNHEY and CDR2 SVGAGI. V lost 7 bases to trimming and J lost 4 bases; unmatched junction nucleotides: 7. The CDR3 has 15 residues. This chain's CDR3 is CASNQGGQGYNEQFF. CDR3 nucleotide sequence: TGTGCCAGCAACCAGGGGGGACAGGGGTACAATGAGCAGTTCTTC.

This clone has just one count. This chain links TRBV12-5 with TRBJ2-7; TRBD1 agrees at 7 bases. CDR3 length: 17 residues. The germline V gene encodes CDR1 LGHNT and CDR2 FRNRAP. With V trimmed by 2 bases and J by 2 bases, 12 bases remained unmatched. CDR3 residues: CASGLPTGTAYTYEQYF. The CDR3 region has the DNA TGTGCTAGTGGTTTGCCAACGGGGACAGCATATACCTACGAGCAGTACTTC.

This CDR3 reads CASSFLGTSGGLSTDTQYF. CDR3 sequence (DNA): TGCGCCAGCAGCTTCCTCGGGACTAGCGGGGGTTTAAGCACAGATACGCAGTATTTT. The chain carries TRBV5-1 and TRBJ2-3; 14 nucleotides align to TRBD2. The germline gives CDR1 SGHRS, CDR2 YFSETQ. J was trimmed by 0 bases and V by 2 bases; bases with no gene match: 8. The CDR3 consists of 19 residues.

This clone was observed a single time. The chain combines TRBV11-2 with TRBJ2-1, with D perhaps TRBD1 (6 bases). The germline CDR1 and CDR2 sequences are SGHAT and FQNNGV. Trimming took 7 bases from V and 6 from J, leaving 19 bases between them. The CDR3 runs to 15 residues. The CDR3 reads CASTSRRGRGNEQFF. The CDR3 DNA follows: TGTGCCAGCACCTCCCGAAGGGGCAGGGGCAATGAGCAGTTCTTC.

J is TRBJ2-3 and V is TRBV4-2, with 8 bases matching TRBD2. The V gene end was trimmed by 4 bases and the J gene end by 1 base; junction bases not matched to a gene: 10. CDR1 is LGHNA, CDR2 YNFKEQ, per germline. This CDR3 has 17 amino acids. This CDR3 is CASSPTALRGGTDTQYF. As DNA, the CDR3 is TGTGCCAGCAGCCCCACAGCACTGCGGGGGGGCACAGATACGCAGTATTTT.

This chain connects TRBV10-1 to TRBJ2-7; D gene unclear. Germline V lookup: CDR1 WNHNN, CDR2 SYGVQD (reference sequence). Trimming stripped 0 bases from V and 6 bases from J, with 9 bases between. CDR3 length: 13 amino acids. In DNA form, the CDR3 reads TGCGCCAGCAGTGAGTCGAGCCGGTTCGAGCAGTACTTC. Its protein is CASSESSRFEQYF.

CDR3 sequence reads: CASSLSGGAYNEQFF. CDR3 nucleotide sequence: TGCGCCAGCAGCTTAAGCGGGGGGGCTTACAATGAGCAGTTCTTC. This rearrangement joins TRBV5-1 to TRBJ2-1, with 10 nucleotides matching TRBD2. The CDR3 sequence is 15 residues long. V lost 2 bases, J lost 4 bases, and 3 bases stayed unmatched. CDR1 SGHRS and CDR2 YFSETQ come from the germline V gene.

The chain couples TRBV4-1 to TRBJ2-3, with D possibly TRBD1 on 6 matching bases. Germline loops: CDR1 MGHRA, CDR2 YSYEKL. The V and J ends lost 0 bases and 7 bases respectively, with 14 bases between them. The CDR3 contains 15 residues. The CDR3 spells CASSQENRVYHTQYF. The CDR3 coding sequence is TGCGCCAGCAGCCAAGAGAACAGGGTATATCATACGCAGTATTTT.